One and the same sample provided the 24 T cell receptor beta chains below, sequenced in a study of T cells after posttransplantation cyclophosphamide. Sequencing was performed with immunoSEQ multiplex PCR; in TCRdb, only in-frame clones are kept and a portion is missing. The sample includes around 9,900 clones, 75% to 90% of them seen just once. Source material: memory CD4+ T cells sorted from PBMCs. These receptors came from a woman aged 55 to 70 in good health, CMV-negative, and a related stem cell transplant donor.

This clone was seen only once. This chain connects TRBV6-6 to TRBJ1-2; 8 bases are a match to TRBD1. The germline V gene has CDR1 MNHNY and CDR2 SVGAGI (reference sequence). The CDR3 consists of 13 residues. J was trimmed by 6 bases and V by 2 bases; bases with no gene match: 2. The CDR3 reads CASSYGQGDGYTF. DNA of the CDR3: TGTGCCAGCAGTTACGGACAGGGAGATGGCTACACCTTC.

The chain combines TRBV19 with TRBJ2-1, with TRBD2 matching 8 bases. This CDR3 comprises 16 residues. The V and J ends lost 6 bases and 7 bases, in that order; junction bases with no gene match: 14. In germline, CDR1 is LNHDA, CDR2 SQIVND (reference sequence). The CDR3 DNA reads TGTGCCAGTAGACAGCCCGGAAGCGGGGGTAAAAATGAGCAGTTCTTC. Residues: CASRQPGSGGKNEQFF.

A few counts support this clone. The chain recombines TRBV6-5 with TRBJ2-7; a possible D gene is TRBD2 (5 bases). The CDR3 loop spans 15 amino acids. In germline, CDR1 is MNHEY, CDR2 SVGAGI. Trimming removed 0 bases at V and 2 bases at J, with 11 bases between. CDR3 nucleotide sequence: TGTGCCAGCAGTTACTCACCCGGGATGACCTACGAGCAGTACTTC. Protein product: CASSYSPGMTYEQYF.

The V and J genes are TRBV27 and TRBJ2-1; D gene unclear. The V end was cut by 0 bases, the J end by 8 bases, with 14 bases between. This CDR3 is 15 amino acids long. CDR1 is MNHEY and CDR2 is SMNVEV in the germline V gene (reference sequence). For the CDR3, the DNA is TGTGCCAGCAGTTTATCAGGCCCGGAGAGAGATGAGCAGTTCTTC. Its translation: CASSLSGPERDEQFF.

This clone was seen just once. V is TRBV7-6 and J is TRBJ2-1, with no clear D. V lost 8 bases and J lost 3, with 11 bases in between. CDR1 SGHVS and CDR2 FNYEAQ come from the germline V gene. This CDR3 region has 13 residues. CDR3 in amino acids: CASSGTGYNEQFF. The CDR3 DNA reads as TGTGCCAGCTCTGGTACGGGCTACAATGAGCAGTTCTTC.

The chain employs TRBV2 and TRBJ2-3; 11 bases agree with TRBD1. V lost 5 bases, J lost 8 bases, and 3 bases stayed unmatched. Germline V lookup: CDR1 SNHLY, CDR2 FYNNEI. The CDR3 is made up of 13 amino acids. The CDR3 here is CASSSGTGGTQYF. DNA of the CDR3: TGTGCCAGCAGTTCCGGGACAGGGGGTACGCAGTATTTT.

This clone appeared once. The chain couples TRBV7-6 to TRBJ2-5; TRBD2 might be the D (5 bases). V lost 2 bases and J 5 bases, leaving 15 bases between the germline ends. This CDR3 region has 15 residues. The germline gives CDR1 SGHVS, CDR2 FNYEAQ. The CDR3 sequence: CASSLSRGGPETQYF. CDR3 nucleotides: TGTGCCAGCAGCTTATCGCGAGGAGGCCCCGAGACCCAGTACTTC.

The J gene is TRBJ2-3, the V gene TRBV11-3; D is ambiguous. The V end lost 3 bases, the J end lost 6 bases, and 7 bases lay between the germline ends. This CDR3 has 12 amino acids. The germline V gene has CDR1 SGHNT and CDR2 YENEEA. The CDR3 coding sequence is TGTGCCAGCAGCTTCTCCGGTGATACGCAGTATTTT. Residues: CASSFSGDTQYF.

This CDR3 is CASTSGVGNSNQPQHF. CDR3 in DNA: TGTGCCAGTACCTCAGGTGTGGGCAATAGCAATCAGCCCCAGCATTTT. This chain links TRBV19 with TRBJ1-5; D unclear. V lost 7 bases to trimming and J lost 0 bases, with 16 bases between them. The CDR3 spans 16 residues. From germline, CDR1 is LNHDA and CDR2 SQIVND (reference sequence).

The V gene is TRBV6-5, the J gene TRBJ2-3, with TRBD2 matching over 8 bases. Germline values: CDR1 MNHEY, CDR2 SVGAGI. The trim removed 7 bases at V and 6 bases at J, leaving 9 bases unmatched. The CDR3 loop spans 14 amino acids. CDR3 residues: CASTMSGGPDTQYF. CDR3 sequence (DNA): TGTGCCAGCACCATGAGCGGGGGCCCGGATACGCAGTATTTT.

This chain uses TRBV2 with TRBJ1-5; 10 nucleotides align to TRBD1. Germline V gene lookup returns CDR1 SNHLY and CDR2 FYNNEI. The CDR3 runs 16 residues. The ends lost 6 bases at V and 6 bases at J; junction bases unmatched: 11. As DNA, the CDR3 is TGTGCCAGCAGGAGCCTGGACAGGGGGGCCGGTCAGCCCCAGCATTTT. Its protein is CASRSLDRGAGQPQHF. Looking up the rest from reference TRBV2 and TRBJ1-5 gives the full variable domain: EPEVTQTPSHQVTQMGQEVILRCVPISNHLYFYWYRQILGQKVEFLVSFYNNEISEKSEIFDDQFSVERPDGSNFTLKIRSTKLEDSAMYFCASRSLDRGAGQPQHFGDGTRLSIL.

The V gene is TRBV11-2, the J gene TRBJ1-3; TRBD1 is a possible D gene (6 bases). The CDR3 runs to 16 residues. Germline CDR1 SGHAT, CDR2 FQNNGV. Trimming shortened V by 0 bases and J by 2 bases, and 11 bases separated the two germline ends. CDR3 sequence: CASSLEWRTAGNTIYF. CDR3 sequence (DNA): TGTGCCAGCAGCTTAGAGTGGAGGACAGCTGGAAACACCATATATTTT.

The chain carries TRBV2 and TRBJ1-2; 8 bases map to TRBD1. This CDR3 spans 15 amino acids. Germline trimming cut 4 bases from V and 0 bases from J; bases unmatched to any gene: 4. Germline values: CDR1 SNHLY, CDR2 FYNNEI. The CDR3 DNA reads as TGTGCCAGCAGTGCTAGACAGGGGACTAACTATGGCTACACCTTC. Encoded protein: CASSARQGTNYGYTF.

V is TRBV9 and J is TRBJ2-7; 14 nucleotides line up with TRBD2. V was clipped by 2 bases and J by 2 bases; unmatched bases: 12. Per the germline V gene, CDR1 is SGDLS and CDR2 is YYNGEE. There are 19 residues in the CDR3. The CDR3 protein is CASSVGTSGSRKAPYEQYF. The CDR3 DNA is TGTGCCAGCAGCGTTGGGACTAGCGGGAGCAGAAAAGCACCCTACGAGCAGTACTTC.

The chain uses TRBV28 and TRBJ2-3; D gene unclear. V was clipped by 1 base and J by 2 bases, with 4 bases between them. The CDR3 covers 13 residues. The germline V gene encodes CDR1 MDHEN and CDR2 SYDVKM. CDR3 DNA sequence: TGTGCCAGCAGTTTATACAACACAGATACGCAGTATTTT. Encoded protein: CASSLYNTDTQYF.

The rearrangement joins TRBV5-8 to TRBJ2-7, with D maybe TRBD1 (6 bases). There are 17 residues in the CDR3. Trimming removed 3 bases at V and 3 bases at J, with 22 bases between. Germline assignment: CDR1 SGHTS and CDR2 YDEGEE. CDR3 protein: CASSSFRTAPMSYEQYF. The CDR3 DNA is TGTGCCAGCAGCTCTTTCCGGACAGCGCCTATGAGCTACGAGCAGTACTTC.

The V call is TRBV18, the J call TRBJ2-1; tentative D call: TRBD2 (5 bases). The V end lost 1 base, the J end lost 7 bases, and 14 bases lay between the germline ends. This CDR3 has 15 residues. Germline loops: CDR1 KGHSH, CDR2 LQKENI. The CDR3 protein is CASSPLPRRENEQFF. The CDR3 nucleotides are TGTGCCAGCTCACCACTTCCTAGAAGGGAGAATGAGCAGTTCTTC.

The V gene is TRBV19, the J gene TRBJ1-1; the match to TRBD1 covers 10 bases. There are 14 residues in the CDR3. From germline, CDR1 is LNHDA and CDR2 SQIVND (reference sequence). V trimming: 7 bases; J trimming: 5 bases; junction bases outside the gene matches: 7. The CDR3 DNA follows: TGTGCCAGTAAGCGGGACAGGGGAGGGACTGAAGCTTTCTTT. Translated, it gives CASKRDRGGTEAFF.

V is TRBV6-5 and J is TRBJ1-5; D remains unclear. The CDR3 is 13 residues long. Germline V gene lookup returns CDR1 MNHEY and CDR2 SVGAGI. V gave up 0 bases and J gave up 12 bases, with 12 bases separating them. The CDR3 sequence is CASSYSTRALQHF. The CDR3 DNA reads TGTGCCAGCAGTTACTCGACTAGGGCTCTCCAGCATTTT.

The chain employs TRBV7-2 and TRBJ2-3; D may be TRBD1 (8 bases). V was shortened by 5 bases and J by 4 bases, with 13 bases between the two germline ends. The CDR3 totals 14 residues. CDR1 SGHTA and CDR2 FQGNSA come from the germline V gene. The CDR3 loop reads CASSKTGGADTQYF. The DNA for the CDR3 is TGTGCCAGCAGCAAAACAGGGGGGGCAGATACGCAGTATTTT.

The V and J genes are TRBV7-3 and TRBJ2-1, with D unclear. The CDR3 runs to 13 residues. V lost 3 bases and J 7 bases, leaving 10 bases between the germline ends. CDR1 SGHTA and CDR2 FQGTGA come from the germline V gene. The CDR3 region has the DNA TGTGCCAGCAGCTTGACATCATGGAATGAGCAGTTCTTC. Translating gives CASSLTSWNEQFF.

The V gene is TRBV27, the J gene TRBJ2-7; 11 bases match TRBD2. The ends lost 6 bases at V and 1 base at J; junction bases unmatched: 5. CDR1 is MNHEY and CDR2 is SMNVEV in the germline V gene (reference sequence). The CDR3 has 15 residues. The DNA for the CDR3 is TGTGCCAGCAGCCTGGCTAGCGGGGGGTCCTACGAGCAGTACGTC. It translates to CASSLASGGSYEQYV.

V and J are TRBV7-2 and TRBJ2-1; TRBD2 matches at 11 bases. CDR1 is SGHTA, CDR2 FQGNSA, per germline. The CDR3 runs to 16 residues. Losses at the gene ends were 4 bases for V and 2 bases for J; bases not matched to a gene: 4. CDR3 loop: CASSSGTSGTYNEQFF. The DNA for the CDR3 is TGTGCCAGCAGCTCCGGGACTAGCGGAACCTACAATGAGCAGTTCTTC.

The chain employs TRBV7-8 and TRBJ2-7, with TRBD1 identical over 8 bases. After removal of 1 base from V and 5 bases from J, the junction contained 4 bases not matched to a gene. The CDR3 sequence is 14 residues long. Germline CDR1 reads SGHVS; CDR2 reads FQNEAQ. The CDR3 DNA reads TGTGCCAGCAGCTTAGAACAGGGGGGTAACGAGCAGTACGTC. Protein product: CASSLEQGGNEQYV.